The 29 T cell receptor beta chains listed next were all sequenced from one sample in a study of response to subunit inactivated influenza vaccine. TCRdb redid the calling of the RT-PCR reads with MiXCR, one entry per CDR3 protein. The sample gives 490,000 or so distinct CDR3 sequences, approximately 7.7% of which show up once; 10% to 15% is in the top ten. The sample was PBMCs from blood, taken less than 30 months after vaccination. The receptor source for this set is a man aged 50-75 years who received an inactivated influenza vaccine.

There are a few counts of this clonotype. The gene calls are TRBV12-3 or TRBV12-4 and TRBJ2-5; TRBD2 matches at 9 bases. The CDR3 covers 17 residues. V trimming: 2 bases; J trimming: 7 bases; junction bases outside the gene matches: 14. The DNA of the CDR3 is TGTGCCAGCAGTTTACCCCCCGGGACTAGCCTCGCTGGGACCCAGTACTTC. Translating it yields CASSLPPGTSLAGTQYF.

The V gene is TRBV12-3 or TRBV12-4, the J gene TRBJ2-3; no clear D gene. V gave up 8 bases and J gave up 6 bases, with 21 bases separating them. This CDR3 spans 15 amino acids. The CDR3 is CASFRTSVGGDTQYF. CDR3 nucleotides: TGTGCCAGCTTCCGCACGAGCGTCGGTGGGGATACGCAGTATTTT.

This clonotype was recorded many times. The chain employs TRBV20-1 and TRBJ2-7; 14 bases agree with TRBD2. With V trimmed by 7 bases and J by 6 bases, 8 bases remained unmatched. This CDR3 is 14 amino acids long. Germline V CDR1 and CDR2: DFQATT, SNEGSKA (reference sequence). The CDR3 reads CSVPGTSGRREQYF. The CDR3 DNA reads TGCAGTGTTCCCGGGACTAGCGGGAGACGCGAGCAGTACTTC.

This clonotype was counted many times. V gene TRBV15 combines with J gene TRBJ2-1; D gene unclear. Per the germline V gene, CDR1 is LNHNV and CDR2 is YYDKDF (reference sequence). The CDR3 has 17 amino acids. V lost 0 bases, J lost 1 base, and 13 bases lay in between. Here the CDR3 DNA reads TGTGCCACCAGCAGAGATCGAACAGCCGCGTCCTACAATGAGCAGTTCTTC. This translates into CATSRDRTAASYNEQFF.

This chain links TRBV4-3 with TRBJ2-3; TRBD1 matches 7 bases. This CDR3 contains 14 residues. The junction had 5 bases not matched to a gene; V was cut back by 4 bases and J by 4 bases. Germline V gene data show CDR1 as LGHNA and CDR2 as YSLEER. For the CDR3, the DNA is TGCGCCAGCAGCCGTTGGACAGGAGCAGATACGCAGTATTTT. Translated, it gives CASSRWTGADTQYF.

This clonotype was seen a handful of times. The chain uses TRBV7-6 and TRBJ2-3, with 7 bases that match TRBD1. Germline CDR1 reads SGHVS; CDR2 reads FNYEAQ. V shed 5 bases and J 2 bases; nucleotides not matched to a gene: 7. This CDR3 has 15 amino acids. Here the CDR3 reads CASSLAQGNTDTQYF. The CDR3 region has the DNA TGTGCCAGCAGCCTGGCACAGGGGAACACAGATACGCAGTATTTT.

The CDR3 spells CASSSFGADSLYGYTF. The CDR3, as DNA: TGCGCCAGCAGCTCCTTCGGGGCTGACTCCCTCTATGGCTACACCTTC. The chain has TRBV5-1 and TRBJ1-2; perhaps TRBD1 as D (5 bases). Germline V gene data show CDR1 as SGHRS and CDR2 as YFSETQ. Trimming pared 3 bases from V and 4 bases from J, leaving 19 bases between. The CDR3 runs to 16 residues.

In its sample, this clonotype was seen a few times. This sequence joins TRBV2 and TRBJ2-5; no clear D. CDR1 is SNHLY and CDR2 is FYNNEI in the germline V gene. V lost 5 bases and J 4 bases, leaving 11 bases between the germline ends. The CDR3 has 13 residues. This CDR3 reads CASSISLVETQYF. The CDR3 coding sequence is TGTGCCAGCAGTATATCTCTCGTAGAGACCCAGTACTTC.

The V call is TRBV7-2, the J call TRBJ2-1, with a tentative D call TRBD2 (5 bases). Germline CDR1 is SGHTA and CDR2 is FQGNSA. This CDR3 region has 13 residues. V was clipped by 5 bases and J by 4 bases, with 9 bases between them. The CDR3 is CASSIEGYNEQFF. CDR3 coding DNA: TGTGCCAGCAGCATCGAGGGATACAATGAGCAGTTCTTC.

Ten or more counts support this clonotype. J is TRBJ2-1 and V is TRBV15, with TRBD2 as a possible D gene (5 bases). CDR3 length: 14 amino acids. Per germline, CDR1 LNHNV and CDR2 YYDKDF (reference sequence). V lost 9 bases to trimming and J lost 0 bases, with 12 bases between them. In nucleotides, the CDR3 is TGTGCCACAAGGGAGTGGAGCTCCTACAATGAGCAGTTCTTC. Its protein product is CATREWSSYNEQFF. Based on the CDR3 plus reference TRBV15 and TRBJ2-1, the full variable domain is DAMVIQNPRYQVTQFGKPVTLSCSQTLNHNVMYWYQQKSSQAPKLLFHYYDKDFNNEADTPDNFQSRRPNTSFCFLDIRSPGLGDTAMYLCATREWSSYNEQFFGPGTRLTVL.

There are many counts of this clonotype. The V call is TRBV20-1, the J call TRBJ1-1; 9 nucleotides align to TRBD1. After removal of 7 bases from V and 2 bases from J, the junction contained 5 bases not matched to a gene. The CDR3 sequence is 13 residues long. The germline V gene has CDR1 DFQATT and CDR2 SNEGSKA (reference sequence). CDR3 loop: CSEKDRGNTEAFF. For the CDR3, the DNA is TGCAGTGAAAAGGACAGGGGAAACACTGAAGCTTTCTTT.

Concerning this clonotype: Possible read error: a much larger clone is one base away. This likely comes from a read error, as the CDR3 has no conserved phenylalanine or tryptophan at its end. This chain links TRBV11-2 with TRBJ2-3; D is possibly TRBD1 or TRBD2 (5 bases each). V lost 5 bases and J lost 2, with 14 bases in between. The CDR3 sequence is 15 residues long. The germline V gene has CDR1 SGHAT and CDR2 FQNNGV. For the CDR3, the DNA is TGTGCCAGCAGCGAGACCGGGGCGCCCACAGATACGCAGTATTCT. Its protein is CASSETGAPTDTQYS.

This clonotype was found a few times. The J gene is TRBJ2-7, the V gene TRBV7-2, with 11 bases that match TRBD2. The CDR3 has 15 amino acids. Germline trimming cut 5 bases from V and 3 bases from J; bases unmatched to any gene: 6. CDR1 SGHTA and CDR2 FQGNSA come from the germline V gene. The CDR3 DNA sequence: TGTGCCAGCAGCCCGGGGACTAGCGGTAACTACGAGCAGTACTTC. It codes for CASSPGTSGNYEQYF.

This clonotype has at least ten counts. This rearrangement joins TRBV27 to TRBJ2-2; D unresolved. The CDR3 runs 15 residues. Germline V CDR1 and CDR2: MNHEY, SMNVEV (reference sequence). V lost 6 bases, J lost 5 bases, and 16 bases lay in between. CDR3 in DNA: TGTGCCAGCAGCTACCACCCGGACGGGACCGGGGAGCTGTTTTTT. Translated: CASSYHPDGTGELFF.

The J gene is TRBJ2-1, the V gene TRBV4-1; D is possibly TRBD1 (5 bases). Germline V gene sequence: CDR1 MGHRA, CDR2 YSYEKL. This CDR3 region has 16 residues. V lost 4 bases, J lost 0 bases, and 13 bases lay in between. The chain's CDR3 is CASSPFGDSSYNEQFF. CDR3 sequence (DNA): TGCGCCAGCAGCCCCTTCGGAGACAGCTCCTACAATGAGCAGTTCTTC.

This clonotype was counted many times. The rearrangement joins TRBV20-1 to TRBJ2-7, with D possibly matching TRBD2 (5 bases). Looked up from germline, CDR1 is DFQATT and CDR2 is SNEGSKA (reference sequence). The V and J ends lost 6 bases and 0 bases respectively, with 12 bases between them. The CDR3 contains 13 residues. CDR3 bases: TGCAGTGCACACCGGGATCTCTCCTACGAGCAGTACTTC. Translated: CSAHRDLSYEQYF.

This clonotype was counted once. The chain uses TRBV5-5 and TRBJ2-5; D gene uncertain. The CDR3 contains 15 residues. CDR1 and CDR2 (germline): SGHKS, YYEKEE (reference sequence). V was trimmed by 2 bases and J by 1 base, leaving 12 bases between them. CDR3 loop: CASSLTPDRQETQYF. For the CDR3, the DNA is TGTGCCAGCAGCTTAACTCCGGACCGCCAAGAGACCCAGTACTTC.

The V call is TRBV12-3 or TRBV12-4, the J call TRBJ2-1; TRBD1 might be the D (6 bases). CDR3 length: 14 amino acids. The V end was cut by 4 bases, the J end by 12 bases, with 19 bases between. The CDR3 coding sequence is TGTGCCAGCAGTTCCTCGGGACACCTCAAAGGGCAGTTCTTC. It yields the protein CASSSSGHLKGQFF.

There are a few counts of this clonotype. The chain couples TRBV9 to TRBJ2-5; tentative D call: TRBD1 (6 bases). The CDR3 contains 14 residues. Per the germline V gene, CDR1 is SGDLS and CDR2 is YYNGEE. With 4 bases removed from V and 5 bases from J, the gap between germline ends came to 15 bases. This CDR3 reads CASSPSTGPETQYF. In DNA, the CDR3 is TGTGCCAGCAGCCCTAGCACAGGGCCGGAGACCCAGTACTTC.

This clonotype was observed many times. The gene calls are TRBV3-1 and TRBJ1-2, with D perhaps TRBD1 (5 bases). Germline loops: CDR1 LGHDT, CDR2 YNNKEL (reference sequence). CDR3 length: 16 amino acids. The germline V and J ends were trimmed by 3 bases and 4 bases, with 18 bases remaining between them. CDR3 sequence (DNA): TGTGCCAGCAGCCACCCCGGGACCGCCGACCGCTATGGCTACACCTTC. It codes for CASSHPGTADRYGYTF.

The sample holds a few counts of this clonotype. This sequence joins TRBV20-1 and TRBJ2-3, with D unresolved. CDR3 length equals 15 residues. Between the trimmed V and J ends, which lost 6 bases and 2 bases, there was a span of 18 bases. Germline CDR1 DFQATT, CDR2 SNEGSKA (reference sequence). The CDR3 protein is CSAPWPGQFTDTQYF. The CDR3 DNA sequence: TGCAGTGCCCCATGGCCGGGTCAGTTCACAGATACGCAGTATTTT.

The chain carries TRBV5-1 and TRBJ1-1; 7 bases line up with TRBD1. The germline CDR1 and CDR2 sequences are SGHRS and YFSETQ. The CDR3 has 16 amino acids. Losses at the gene ends were 2 bases for V and 0 bases for J; bases not matched to a gene: 7. The CDR3 sequence is CASSFTTGRMNTEAFF. CDR3 bases: TGCGCCAGCAGCTTCACGACAGGGAGAATGAACACTGAAGCTTTCTTT. The full variable domain, with the rest looked up from reference TRBV5-1 and TRBJ1-1, is KAGVTQTPRYLIKTRGQQVTLSCSPISGHRSVSWYQQTPGQGLQFLFEYFSETQRNKGNFPGRFSGRQFSNSRSEMNVSTLELGDSALYLCASSFTTGRMNTEAFFGQGTRLTVV.

V gene TRBV15 combines with J gene TRBJ2-1; 8 positions agree with TRBD2. CDR1 LNHNV and CDR2 YYDKDF come from the germline V gene (reference sequence). V was pared by 0 bases and J by 10 bases, with 5 bases of the junction left unmatched. This CDR3 region has 14 residues. CDR3 sequence: CATSRERGGREQFF. CDR3 bases: TGTGCCACCAGCAGAGAACGGGGGGGCCGCGAGCAGTTCTTC.

This clonotype has more than one count but fewer than ten. V is TRBV7-9 and J is TRBJ2-5; D ambiguous. Germline loops: CDR1 SEHNR, CDR2 FQNEAQ (reference sequence). CDR3 length equals 16 residues. Trimming cost V 1 base and J 2 bases, with 14 bases left between them. CDR3 nucleotide sequence: TGTGCCAGCAGCTTAGAAATAACAGCCTTTCAAGAGACCCAGTACTTC. This sequence encodes CASSLEITAFQETQYF.

This clonotype was recorded at least ten times. This chain links TRBV20-1 with TRBJ2-1, with 8 bases fitting TRBD2. Trimming cost V 1 base and J 2 bases; bases outside gene matches: 4. Germline loops: CDR1 DFQATT, CDR2 SNEGSKA (reference sequence). CDR3 length: 15 residues. CDR3: CSARAPGLAYNEQFF. The CDR3 DNA reads as TGCAGTGCTAGAGCCCCGGGACTAGCCTACAATGAGCAGTTCTTC.

This clonotype has only a few counts. The chain employs TRBV9 and TRBJ2-1; D not certain. The CDR3 covers 14 residues. Germline-derived CDR1 and CDR2 are SGDLS and YYNGEE. The ends were cut back, 0 bases at V and 6 bases at J, with 10 bases in the middle. This CDR3 is CASSVEWSLNEQFF. The CDR3 bases are TGTGCCAGCAGCGTAGAATGGTCCCTCAATGAGCAGTTCTTC.

This clonotype showed up many times. This rearrangement joins TRBV20-1 to TRBJ2-1, with a tentative D call TRBD1 (5 bases). The germline V and J ends were trimmed by 1 base and 2 bases, with 12 bases remaining between them. Germline V gene lookup returns CDR1 DFQATT and CDR2 SNEGSKA (reference sequence). This CDR3 spans 15 amino acids. CDR3 coding DNA: TGCAGTGCTAGAGTCCACAGGAGAGCCTACAATGAGCAGTTCTTC. Its protein product is CSARVHRRAYNEQFF.

The sample holds a few counts of this clonotype. The rearrangement uses TRBV28 and TRBJ2-4, with D uncertain. The CDR3 covers 15 residues. V lost 6 bases to trimming and J lost 0 bases, with 12 bases between them. Germline V gene sequence: CDR1 MDHEN, CDR2 SYDVKM. CDR3: CASREVRLAKNIQYF. CDR3 coding DNA: TGTGCCAGCAGAGAAGTGCGGCTAGCCAAAAACATTCAGTACTTC.

This clonotype was seen ten or more times. The J gene is TRBJ2-1, the V gene TRBV12-3 or TRBV12-4, with 7 bases aligning to TRBD1. The CDR3 totals 14 residues. V shed 6 bases and J 2 bases; nucleotides not matched to a gene: 4. In nucleotides, the CDR3 is TGTGCCAGCAGATCCGGGACAGCCTACAATGAGCAGTTCTTC. This sequence encodes CASRSGTAYNEQFF.